This T cell receptor beta chain came from a study of PD-L1 blockade in urothelial cancer. Libraries were prepared by immunoSEQ multiplex PCR; TCRdb keeps only in-frame clonotypes and omits some of them. Of 95,000 or so clones listed, roughly 84% are singletons. CDR1 and CDR2 from the germline V gene are MNHEY and SVGAGI. This CDR3 is built from 13 residues. V dropped 2 bases and J dropped 3 bases, with 4 bases sitting between them. Time point defined: pretreatment peripheral blood. The TCR comes from a man in his sixties with urothelial cancer. This chain joins TRBV6-5 and TRBJ2-2; no definite D call. The input for sequencing was PBMCs, taken around atezolizumab (anti-PD-L1) treatment. As DNA, the CDR3 is TGTGCCAGCAGTTACACAGACACCGGGGAGCTGTTTTTT. Translating gives CASSYTDTGELFF.